Sequencing of this T cell receptor beta chain was carried out in a study of blood T cells in healthy people across ages. Study-wide results and caveats: TCR beta diversity was tightly associated with the proportion of naive T cells.

The authors ran a second PCR of about 7 to 12 cycles using a sample-barcoded 5' primer and a J-beta primer mix. Tagging of each cDNA molecule was performed by a template-switch adaptor with 12 random nucleotides. TCRdb processed the 5' RACE reads anew with MiXCR; each CDR3 protein has one entry. The data show about 1.8 million distinct CDR3 sequences, 40% to 55% seen once. This CDR3 region has 14 residues. The V gene lost 5 bases and the J gene lost 6 bases, with 16 bases spanning the gap. The germline V gene encodes CDR1 SGHTA and CDR2 FQGNSA. A word on this clonotype: Its antigen is undetermined.

Source material: blood. This TCR derives from a woman in her thirties or forties in good health. The chain joins TRBV7-2 to TRBJ1-1; D is perhaps TRBD1 (5 bases). The CDR3 sequence is CASSRGPTQPEAFF. The CDR3 bases are TGTGCCAGCAGCCGGGGACCAACCCAACCTGAAGCTTTCTTT.